Sequencing of this T cell receptor (beta chain) was carried out in a study of post-analysis software for immune sequencing data. Germline V gene sequence: CDR1 KGHSH, CDR2 LQKENI. The CDR3 spans 11 residues. Unique molecular identifiers had been added to the TCR beta cDNA libraries. TCRdb ran MiXCR on the PCR reads and lists one entry per CDR3 protein. This table has a few hundred thousand distinct CDR3 sequences, 35% to 40% appearing once. A remark on this clonotype: Its antigen remains unknown. One junction end disagrees with the germline gene, perhaps due to a read error.

Study conclusions and caveats: TRBV5-6, TRBV5-1 and TRBV20-1 were among roughly five TRBV segments more frequent in patients than controls.

The TCR comes from a girl between 10 and 17 years old with multiple sclerosis. The material sequenced was blood. The chain couples TRBV18 to TRBJ2-1, with unresolved D. The CDR3 DNA sequence: TGTGCCAGCTCGCCAGACAATGAGCACTTCTTC. Translation gives CASSPDNEHFF. Drawing the rest from reference TRBV18 and TRBJ2-1, the complete variable domain is NAGVMQNPRHLVRRRGQEARLRCSPMKGHSHVYWYRQLPEEGLKFMVYLQKENIIDESGMPKERFSAEFPKEGPSILRIQQVVRGDSAAYFCASSPDNEHFFGPGTRLTVL.